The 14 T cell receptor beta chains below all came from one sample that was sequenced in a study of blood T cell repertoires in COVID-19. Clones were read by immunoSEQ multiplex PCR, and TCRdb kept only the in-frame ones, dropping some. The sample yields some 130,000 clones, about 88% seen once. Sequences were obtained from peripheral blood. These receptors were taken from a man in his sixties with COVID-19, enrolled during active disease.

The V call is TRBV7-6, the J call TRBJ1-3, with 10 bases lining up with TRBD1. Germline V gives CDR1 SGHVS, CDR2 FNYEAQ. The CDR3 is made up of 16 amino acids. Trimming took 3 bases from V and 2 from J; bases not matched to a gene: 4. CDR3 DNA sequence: TGTGCCAGCAGCTTGTGGGACAGGGGCGCTGGAAACACCATATATTTT. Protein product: CASSLWDRGAGNTIYF.

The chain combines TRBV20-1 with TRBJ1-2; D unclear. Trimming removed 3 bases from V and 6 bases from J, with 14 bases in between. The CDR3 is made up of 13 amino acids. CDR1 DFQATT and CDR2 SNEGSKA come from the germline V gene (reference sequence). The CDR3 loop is CSASSSHGDGYTF. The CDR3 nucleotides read TGCAGTGCTAGTTCCTCCCACGGGGATGGCTACACCTTC.

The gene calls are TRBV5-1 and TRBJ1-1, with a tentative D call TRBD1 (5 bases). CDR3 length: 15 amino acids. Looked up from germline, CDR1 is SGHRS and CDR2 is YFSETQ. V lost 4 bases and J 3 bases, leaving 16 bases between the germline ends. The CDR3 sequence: CASSLTGTPYTEAFF. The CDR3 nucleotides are TGCGCCAGCAGCCTAACCGGGACTCCCTACACTGAAGCTTTCTTT.

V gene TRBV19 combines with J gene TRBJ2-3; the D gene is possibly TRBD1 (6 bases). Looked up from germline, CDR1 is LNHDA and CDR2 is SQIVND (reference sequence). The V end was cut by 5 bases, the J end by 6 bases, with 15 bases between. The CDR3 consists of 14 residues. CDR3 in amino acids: CASSLSDRPDTQYF. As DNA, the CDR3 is TGTGCCAGTAGTCTATCAGACAGGCCGGATACGCAGTATTTT.

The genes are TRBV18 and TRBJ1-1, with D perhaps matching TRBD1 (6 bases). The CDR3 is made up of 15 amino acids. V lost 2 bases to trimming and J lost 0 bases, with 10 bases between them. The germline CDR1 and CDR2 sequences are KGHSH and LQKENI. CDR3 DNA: TGTGCCAGCTCACCAAGGACAGTCATGAACACTGAAGCTTTCTTT. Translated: CASSPRTVMNTEAFF.

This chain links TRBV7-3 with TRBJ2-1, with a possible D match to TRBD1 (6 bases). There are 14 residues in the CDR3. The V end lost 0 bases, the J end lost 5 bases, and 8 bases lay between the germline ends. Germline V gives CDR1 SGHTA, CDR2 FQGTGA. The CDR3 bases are TGTGCCAGCAGCTTAACTCACAGGGACAATGAGCAGTTCTTC. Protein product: CASSLTHRDNEQFF.

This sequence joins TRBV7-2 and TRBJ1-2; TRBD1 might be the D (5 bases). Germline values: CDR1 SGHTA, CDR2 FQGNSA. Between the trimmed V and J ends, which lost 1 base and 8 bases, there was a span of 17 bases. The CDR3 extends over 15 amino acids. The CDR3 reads CASSLEPGMLGGYTF. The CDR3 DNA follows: TGTGCCAGCAGCTTAGAGCCAGGGATGCTTGGAGGCTACACCTTC.

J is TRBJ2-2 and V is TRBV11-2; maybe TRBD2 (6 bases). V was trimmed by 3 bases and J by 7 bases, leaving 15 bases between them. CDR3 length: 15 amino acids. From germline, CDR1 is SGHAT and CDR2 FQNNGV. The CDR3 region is CASSFGLGGIGELFF. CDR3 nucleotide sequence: TGTGCCAGCAGCTTCGGTTTGGGGGGTATCGGGGAGCTGTTTTTT.

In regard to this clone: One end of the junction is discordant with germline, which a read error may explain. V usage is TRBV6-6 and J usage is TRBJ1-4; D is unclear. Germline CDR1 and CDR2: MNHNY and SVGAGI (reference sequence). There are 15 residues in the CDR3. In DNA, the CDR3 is TGTGCCAGCAGTTATCTTGGCACAACGAATGAAAAACTGTTTTTT. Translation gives CASSYLGTTNEKLFF.

The CDR3 loop reads CASSFGLYDIQYF. The CDR3 region has the DNA TGTGCCAGCAGCTTTGGACTTTATGACATTCAGTACTTC. V gene TRBV5-4 combines with J gene TRBJ2-4; TRBD2 is a possible D gene (5 bases). Germline V lookup: CDR1 SGHNT, CDR2 YYREEE (reference sequence). This CDR3 has 13 amino acids. V gave up 2 bases and J gave up 8 bases, with 11 bases separating them. Combining the CDR3 with reference TRBV5-4 and TRBJ2-4 gives the whole variable domain ETGVTQSPTHLIKTRGQQVTLRCSSQSGHNTVSWYQQALGQGPQFIFQYYREEENGRGNFPPRFSGLQFPNYSSELNVNALELDDSALYLCASSFGLYDIQYFGAGTRLSVL.

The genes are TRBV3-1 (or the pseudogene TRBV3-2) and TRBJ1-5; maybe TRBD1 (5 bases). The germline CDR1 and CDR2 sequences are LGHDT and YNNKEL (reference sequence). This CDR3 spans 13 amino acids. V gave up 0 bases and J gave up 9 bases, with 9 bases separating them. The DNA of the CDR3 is TGTGCCAGCAGCCAAGAACCAGGGCGGCCCCAGCATTTT. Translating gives CASSQEPGRPQHF.

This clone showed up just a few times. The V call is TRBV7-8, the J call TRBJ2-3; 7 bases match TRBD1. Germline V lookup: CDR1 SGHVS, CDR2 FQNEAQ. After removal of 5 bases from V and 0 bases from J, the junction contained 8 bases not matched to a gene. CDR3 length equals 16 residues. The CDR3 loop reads CASSQVTGQSTDTQYF. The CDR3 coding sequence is TGTGCCAGCAGCCAAGTGACGGGACAGAGCACAGATACGCAGTATTTT.

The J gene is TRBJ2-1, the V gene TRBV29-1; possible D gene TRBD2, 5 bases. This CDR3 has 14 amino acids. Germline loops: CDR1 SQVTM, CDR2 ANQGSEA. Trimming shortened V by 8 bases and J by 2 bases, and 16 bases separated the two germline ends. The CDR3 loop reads CSTRGPFTYNEQFF. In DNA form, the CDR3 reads TGCAGCACCCGGGGTCCCTTCACCTACAATGAGCAGTTCTTC.

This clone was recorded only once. As DNA, the CDR3 is TGTGCCAGCAGTACAGGGACAGGGGGCGTAGAGACCCAGTACTTC. It encodes CASSTGTGGVETQYF. V and J are TRBV27 and TRBJ2-5; 12 positions match TRBD1. With V trimmed by 5 bases and J by 4 bases, 5 bases remained unmatched. Germline CDR1 and CDR2: MNHEY and SMNVEV (reference sequence). The CDR3 runs 15 residues.